This T cell receptor (beta chain) was captured in a study of cytomegalovirus exposure and HLA in healthy donors (dated by TCRdb to the late 2010s). Concerning the study at large: According to an earlier analysis of several hundred of the donors, about 180 million T cells yielded 90 million to 130 million unique TCR beta sequences and around 280 Gb of sequence data. In an earlier analysis of roughly 580 of the donors, high-throughput TCR beta sequencing was used to judge whether each TCR beta V gene segment behaved as functional or pseudogenic. In a later genetic analysis, genome-wide SNP genotypes for 398 of the 666 donors were used, and that subset was treated as a discovery cohort. The later analysis used no new phenotypic data to find candidate immune exposures, relying instead on TCR beta sequences and their occurrence across donors. Because of strong linkage in the cohort, a handful of DR-DQ haplotypes were treated as single units for association and clustering. Every repertoire in the discovery cohort had been generated on one and the same sequencing platform. Alongside the repertoire data, information on donor age, sex, ethnicity and CMV serostatus was compiled. Typing coverage varied by locus: roughly 620-630 donors for A, B, C, DRB1 and DQB1; roughly 520 for DQA1; more than 600 for DPA1; roughly 450 for DPB1. Besides the first cohort of 500 to 700 subjects, a separate validation cohort made up of 120 different subjects was used. HLA typing covered class I and class II loci at four-digit resolution. Approximately 310 gigabases of sequencing data and 78 million or so unique TCR sequences were included in an early release covering under 650 HLA-typed donors. The study was designed to test whether signatures of past pathogen exposure could be identified by cataloging public T cell receptors. The study combined high-throughput TCR immunosequencing, statistical association of individual TCRs with disease status, and machine learning to predict cytomegalovirus infection status. Of the 300 to 500 genotyped donors, 75% to 85% were placed in the genetic ancestry cluster associated with self-reported Caucasian donors. A later analysis re-examined previously published TCR beta repertoires from just over 650 donors and added high-resolution HLA genotyping to investigate patterns of TCR occurrence. On average, around 240,000 unique TCR beta nucleotide sequences were sequenced per donor among 350 to 400 genotyped donors of the cohort, with 15% to 20% of those sequences being non-productive. The study profiled the T cell repertoires of more than 500 subjects by immunosequencing and related them to cytomegalovirus serostatus.

Study-wide conclusions, independent of this receptor: Immune exposure information for the cohort was limited to CMV serostatus. A further reported finding was that TCR beta sequences accurately predicted the HLA-A and HLA-B alleles for most subjects in the first cohort. According to a later analysis, TCR association rates differed among HLA loci, with DRB1 alleles showing the most associated TCRs and HLA-C alleles showing the fewest. In vitro tests confirmed that a few of the cytomegalovirus-associated TCR beta chains recognize cytomegalovirus antigens. The classifier was reported to diagnose cytomegalovirus status with high specificity and sensitivity in both the original cohort and the validation cohort. In a later analysis, several top co-occurrence clusters were reported to appear linked to parvovirus B19, influenza, CMV and Epstein-Barr virus. In this cohort, only TCR beta chains were sequenced, and detectable features were limited by the absence of alpha or paired-chain data. Most CMV-associated TCR beta chains appeared to be HLA-restricted in a later analysis, and the HLA associations seemed to be driven largely by CMV exposure. A group of highly shared sequence variants was considered likely to be a technical artifact of the sequencing pipeline. Specific HLA alleles were associated with 16,951 TCR beta sequences at a false discovery rate of 0.05 in a later analysis. A later analysis found that HLA-associated TCR beta chains were more clonally expanded and had lower generation probabilities than equally common non-associated chains. In an earlier analysis of 450 to 750 of the donors, most TCR beta V segments appeared in productive rearrangements about 87% or about 30% of the time, broadly matching IMGT annotations. Correlated functional status among segregating V segments might be attributable to linkage disequilibrium, but an unknown experimental factor could not be ruled out. The authors suggested that the approach could potentially be generalized to other disease states and immunological phenotypes. Because some donors lacked HLA typing at each locus, the association tests relied only on the typed subset. In the study, about 150 TCR beta chains were listed as associated with cytomegalovirus. Because the 87-base-pair reads could not distinguish some IMGT-functional V segments, including TRBV6-2 and TRBV6-3, those segments were excluded. V-gene and J-gene trimming of TCR beta chains was associated with a missense DCLRE1C variant in a later genetic analysis, and the association was replicated in an independent cohort. Presence/absence analyses assumed roughly uniform sequencing depth across donors, an assumption that may not hold. The earlier analysis of almost 600 of the donors excluded roughly 16 rarely observed V segments, including chromosome 9 orphons, because counts were too low. A later genetic analysis reported fewer N-insertions in productive TCRs among donors in an Asian-associated ancestry cluster than the roughly 690-donor mean. Across donors, most TCR sequences were observed very rarely, whereas some public TCRs were present in many individuals. Assigning TCR associations to individual alleles was difficult when HLA alleles, especially DR and DQ, strongly co-occurred.

The cohort comprised hundreds of healthy bone marrow donors. At the time of sampling, all cohort members were nominally healthy, though unrecorded immune exposures were likely present. The donor was CMV seronegative and belonged to the group of around 400 seronegative cohort members. Each donor provided a peripheral blood sample, and peripheral blood mononuclear cells were used for TCR beta sequencing. The Qiagen DNeasy Blood Extraction Kit was used to extract genomic DNA from the blood cell samples. For this clone: It lacks a known antigen.

Library creation used the immunoSEQ multiplex PCR assay. For the multiplex PCR, a mixture combining 60 forward primers for TCR Vbeta segments and 13 reverse primers for TCR Jbeta segments was used. The CDR3 region of rearranged TCR beta genes was amplified from genomic DNA by a multiplex PCR assay. The amplified TCR beta libraries were sequenced on the Illumina HiSeq System as 87-base-pair reads. The authors processed their data as follows. In a later analysis, some 80 million unique TCR beta chains were counted across the approximately 620 repertoires, and around 11 million of these chains were shared by at least two donors. Raw reads were error-corrected and collapsed into unique sequences by a nearest-neighbor algorithm in which closely related sequences were merged to remove PCR and sequencing errors. V, D and J gene segments were assigned by aligning CDR3 sequences to IMGT reference sequences. For a sequence to be retained, at least a six-nucleotide match to both a V gene segment and a J gene segment was required. A rearrangement counted as productive if the CDR3 had no stop codons and remained in frame with V and J, and every other rearrangement counted as non-productive. Following IMGT convention, CDR3 was defined as the stretch from the second conserved V-encoded cysteine to the conserved J-encoded phenylalanine. In an earlier analysis of 587 of the donors, sequences lacking an unambiguous match to a single V gene segment were excluded. An earlier analysis of 500 to 600 of the donors classified V segments as functional when productive rearrangements were above 56.7% and as segregating when the standard deviation between donors was above 5%. To diagnose cytomegalovirus status from the catalog of TCR beta chain sequences, a statistical classification framework was built. In a later analysis, TCR nucleotide sequences were compared against IMGT/GENE-DB human TR gene sequences so that V and J genes could be assigned. The TCRdist pipeline was used in a later analysis to assign CDR3 sequences and most-parsimonious VDJ recombination scenarios. In a later analysis, every TCR beta chain was defined by the combination of its CDR3 amino acid sequence and its V-gene family, and reads without a unique V-gene family were dropped. To address suspected cross-contamination and a sequencing artifact, a later analysis removed 450 to 700 highly shared, low-generation-probability nucleotide sequences. In a later analysis, a clonal expansion index was calculated for each public chain from normalized within-repertoire ranks of inferred template counts. A later analysis computed generation probabilities with a VDJ recombination model fitted to out-of-frame rearrangements, and checked the results against IGoR. Hypergeometric tests were used in a later analysis to score TCR-TCR, TCR-HLA and TCR-CMV co-occurrence, with a repertoire-size bias correction applied to the TCR pairs. To estimate false discovery rates, a later analysis permuted the HLA or CMV assignments 20 times. A later analysis grouped co-occurring TCRs with DBSCAN, adding TCRdist sequence similarity when clustering within HLA-allele-positive subsets. Co-occurrence clustering excluded repertoires with fewer than 30,000 or more than 120,000 public chains, plus five with anomalous nucleotide sharing. TCRdb holds this immuneACCESS table with in-frame rearrangements only. Some clones are missing; in checked studies, unresolved V genes explain under half, and the rest has no known cause. That table furnishes V, J and clone size, whereas the DNA furnished D and trimming. This sample's table carries around 140,000 clones. About 1.6% of the sample belongs to the ten largest clones.

From a lookup of the germline V gene, CDR1 and CDR2 are SNHLY and FYNNEI. The CDR3 goes from the cysteine to the phenylalanine over 13 residues. Only the CDR3 DNA is retained, 39 bases long and in frame from the first base. V ends up 7 bases short and J 7 bases short, with an unmatched junction base count of 7. The material sequenced was PBMCs. The chain couples TRBV2 to TRBJ1-2, and 9 bases in between align with TRBD1. The clonotype originates from a woman in her 40s in good health and CMV-seronegative. In nucleotide form, the sequence is TGTGCCAGCACGGGGGACAGGGCGAGTGGCTACACCTTC. It is translated as CASTGDRASGYTF.